This T cell receptor beta chain stems from a study of T cells after yellow fever vaccination. Of note for this clonotype: Its antigen is unidentified.

TCRdb called the 5' RACE reads again in MiXCR, with one record for every CDR3 protein. The data contain about 500,000 distinct CDR3 sequences, about a sixth of them singletons. Study-wide results and limits: Most clones from primary vaccination were detected again post-booster (approximately 96% CD4, about 88% CD8). Within FACS-sorted repertoires, abundant clonotypes contaminating from the bulk population could be present. Peaking faster, on day 5 versus 15, the secondary response was nonetheless weaker.

CDR1 and CDR2 (germline): MNHEY, SMNVEV (reference sequence). The CDR3 is 16 amino acids. The V and J ends lost 2 bases and 0 bases respectively, with 10 bases between them. This clonotype was obtained from a man aged 18 to 30 who received the YFV17D yellow fever vaccine. The genes are TRBV27 and TRBJ1-4; D unclear. This sample comprised PBMCs, obtained 5 days after the first yellow fever vaccination. The CDR3 nucleotides read TGTGCCAGCAGTTTACGATCCGCTGCAACTAATGAAAAACTGTTTTTT. Translated, it gives CASSLRSAATNEKLFF.